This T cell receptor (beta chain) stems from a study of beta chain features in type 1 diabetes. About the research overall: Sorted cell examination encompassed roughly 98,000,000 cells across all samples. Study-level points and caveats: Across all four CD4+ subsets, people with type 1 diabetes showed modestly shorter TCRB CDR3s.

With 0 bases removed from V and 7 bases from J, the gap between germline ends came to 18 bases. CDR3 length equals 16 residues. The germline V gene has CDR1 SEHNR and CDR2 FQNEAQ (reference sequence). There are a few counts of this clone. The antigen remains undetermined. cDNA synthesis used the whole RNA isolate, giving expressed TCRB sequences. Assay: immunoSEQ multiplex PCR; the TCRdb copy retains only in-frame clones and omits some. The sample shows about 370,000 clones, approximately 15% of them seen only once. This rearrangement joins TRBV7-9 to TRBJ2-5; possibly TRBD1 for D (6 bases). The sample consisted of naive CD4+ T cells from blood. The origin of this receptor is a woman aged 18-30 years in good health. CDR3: CASSLAPTGTRGTQYF. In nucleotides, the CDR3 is TGTGCCAGCAGCTTAGCCCCTACCGGGACACGGGGGACCCAGTACTTC.